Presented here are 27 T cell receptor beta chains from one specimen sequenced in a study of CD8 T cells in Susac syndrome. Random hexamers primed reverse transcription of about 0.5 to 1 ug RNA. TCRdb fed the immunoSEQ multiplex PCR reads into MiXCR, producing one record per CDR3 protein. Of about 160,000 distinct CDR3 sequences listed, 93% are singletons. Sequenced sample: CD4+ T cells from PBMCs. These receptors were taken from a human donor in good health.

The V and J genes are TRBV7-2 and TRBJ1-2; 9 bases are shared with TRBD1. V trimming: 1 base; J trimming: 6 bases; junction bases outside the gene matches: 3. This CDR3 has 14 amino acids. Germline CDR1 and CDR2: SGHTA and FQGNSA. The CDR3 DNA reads TGTGCCAGCAGCTTAGTGGGACAGGGCCATGGCTACACCTTC. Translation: CASSLVGQGHGYTF. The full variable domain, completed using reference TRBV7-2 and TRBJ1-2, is GAGVSQSPSNKVTEKGKDVELRCDPISGHTALYWYRQSLGQGLEFLIYFQGNSAPDKSGLPSDRFSAERTGGSVSTLTIQRTQQEDSAVYLCASSLVGQGHGYTFGSGTRLTVV.

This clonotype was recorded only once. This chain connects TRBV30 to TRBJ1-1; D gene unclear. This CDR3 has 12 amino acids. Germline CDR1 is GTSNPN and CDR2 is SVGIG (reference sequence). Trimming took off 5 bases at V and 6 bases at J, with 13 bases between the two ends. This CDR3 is CAWATTLAEAFF. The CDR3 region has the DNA TGTGCCTGGGCCACAACTCTTGCTGAAGCTTTCTTT.

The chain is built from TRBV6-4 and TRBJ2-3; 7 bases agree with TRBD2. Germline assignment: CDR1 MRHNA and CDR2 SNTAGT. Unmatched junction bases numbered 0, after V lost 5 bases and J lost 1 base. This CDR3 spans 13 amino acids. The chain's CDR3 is CASSRGGTDTQYF. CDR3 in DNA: TGTGCCAGCAGTCGGGGGGGCACAGATACGCAGTATTTT.

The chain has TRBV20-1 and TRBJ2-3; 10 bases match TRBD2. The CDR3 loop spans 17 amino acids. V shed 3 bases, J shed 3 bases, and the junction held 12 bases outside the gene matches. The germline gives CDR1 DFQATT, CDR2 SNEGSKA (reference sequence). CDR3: CSARKAGGAVGTDTQYF. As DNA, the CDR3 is TGCAGTGCTAGGAAAGCGGGGGGGGCGGTCGGGACAGATACGCAGTATTTT.

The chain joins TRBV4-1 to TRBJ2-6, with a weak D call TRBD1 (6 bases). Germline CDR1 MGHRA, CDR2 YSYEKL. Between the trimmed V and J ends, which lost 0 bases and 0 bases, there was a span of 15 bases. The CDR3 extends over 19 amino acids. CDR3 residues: CASSQDRAGVFSGANVLTF. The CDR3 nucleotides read TGCGCCAGCAGCCAAGATCGGGCAGGGGTCTTCTCTGGGGCCAACGTCCTGACTTTC.

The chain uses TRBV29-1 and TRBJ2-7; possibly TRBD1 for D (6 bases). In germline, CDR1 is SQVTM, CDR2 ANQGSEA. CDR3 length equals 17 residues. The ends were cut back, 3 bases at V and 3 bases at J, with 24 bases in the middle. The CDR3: CSVEGTPGHRSDYEQYF. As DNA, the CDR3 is TGCAGCGTTGAGGGGACCCCGGGACACCGTTCGGACTACGAGCAGTACTTC.

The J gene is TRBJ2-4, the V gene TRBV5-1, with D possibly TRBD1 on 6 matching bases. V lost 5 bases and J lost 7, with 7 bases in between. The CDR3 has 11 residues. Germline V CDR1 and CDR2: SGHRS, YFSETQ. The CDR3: CASSTGNIQYF. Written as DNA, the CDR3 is TGCGCCAGCAGTACAGGGAACATTCAGTACTTC.

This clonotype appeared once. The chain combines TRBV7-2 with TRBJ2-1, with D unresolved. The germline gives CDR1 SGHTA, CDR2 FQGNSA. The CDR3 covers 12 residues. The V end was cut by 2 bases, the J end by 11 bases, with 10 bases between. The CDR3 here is CASSLSSSQQFF. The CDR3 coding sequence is TGTGCCAGCAGCTTAAGCTCCTCTCAGCAGTTCTTC.

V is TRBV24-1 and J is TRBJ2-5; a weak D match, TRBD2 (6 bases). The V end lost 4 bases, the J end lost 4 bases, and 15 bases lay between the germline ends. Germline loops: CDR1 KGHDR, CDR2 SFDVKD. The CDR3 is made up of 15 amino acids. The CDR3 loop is CATSEKGEAGETQYF. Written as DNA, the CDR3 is TGTGCCACCAGTGAGAAAGGGGAGGCGGGAGAGACCCAGTACTTC.

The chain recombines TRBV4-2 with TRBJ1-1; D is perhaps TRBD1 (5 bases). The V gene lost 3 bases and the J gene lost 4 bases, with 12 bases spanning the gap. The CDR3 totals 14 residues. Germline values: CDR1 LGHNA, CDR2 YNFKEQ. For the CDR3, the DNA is TGTGCCAGCAGCCAGAACCGGGGGGGCACTGAAGCTTTCTTT. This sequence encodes CASSQNRGGTEAFF.

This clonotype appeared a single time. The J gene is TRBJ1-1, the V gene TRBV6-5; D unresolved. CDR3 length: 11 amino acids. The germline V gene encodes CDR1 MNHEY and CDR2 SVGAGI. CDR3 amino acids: CTTLSGTEAFF. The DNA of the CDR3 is TGTACCACTCTCTCAGGCACTGAAGCTTTCTTT.

CDR3 DNA sequence: TGTGCCAGCAGCCAAGCTCAGGGAGGGGAGACCCAGTACTTC. It is translated as CASSQAQGGETQYF. This chain connects TRBV3-1 to TRBJ2-5, with 7 nucleotides matching TRBD2. The length of the CDR3 is 14 residues. Germline lookup yields CDR1 LGHDT and CDR2 YNNKEL (reference sequence). The J segment lost 5 bases and the V segment lost 1 base, leaving 4 bases of the junction unmatched.

Here the CDR3 DNA reads TGTGCCAGCAGCTTAGATCAGTCCTGGGGCTACACCTTC. The encoded protein is CASSLDQSWGYTF. This chain links TRBV7-2 with TRBJ1-2; D is unresolved. This CDR3 contains 13 residues. Germline CDR1 and CDR2: SGHTA and FQGNSA. The V end was cut by 1 base, the J end by 8 bases, with 11 bases between.

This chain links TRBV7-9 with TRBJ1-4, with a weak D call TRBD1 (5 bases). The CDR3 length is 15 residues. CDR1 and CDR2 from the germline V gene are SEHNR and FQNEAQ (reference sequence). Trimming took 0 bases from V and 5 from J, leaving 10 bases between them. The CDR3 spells CASSLAGAGNEKLFF. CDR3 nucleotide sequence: TGTGCCAGCAGCTTAGCAGGGGCCGGGAATGAAAAACTGTTTTTT.

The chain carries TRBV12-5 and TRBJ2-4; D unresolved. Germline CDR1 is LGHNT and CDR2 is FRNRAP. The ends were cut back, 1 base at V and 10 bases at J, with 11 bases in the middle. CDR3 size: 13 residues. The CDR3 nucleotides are TGTGCTAGTGGTTTGGCCGGATTAAGGATTCAGTACTTC. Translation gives CASGLAGLRIQYF.

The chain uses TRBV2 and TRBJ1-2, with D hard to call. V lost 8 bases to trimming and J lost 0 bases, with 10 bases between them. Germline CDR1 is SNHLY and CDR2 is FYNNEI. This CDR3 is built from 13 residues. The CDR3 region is CASRTSANYGYTF. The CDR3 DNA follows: TGTGCCAGCCGGACGTCAGCTAACTATGGCTACACCTTC.

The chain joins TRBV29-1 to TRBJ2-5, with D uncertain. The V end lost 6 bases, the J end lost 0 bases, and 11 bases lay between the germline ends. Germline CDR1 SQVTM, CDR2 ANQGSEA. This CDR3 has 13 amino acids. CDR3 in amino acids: CSVKTTYQETQYF. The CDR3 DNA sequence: TGCAGCGTAAAGACAACGTACCAAGAGACCCAGTACTTC.

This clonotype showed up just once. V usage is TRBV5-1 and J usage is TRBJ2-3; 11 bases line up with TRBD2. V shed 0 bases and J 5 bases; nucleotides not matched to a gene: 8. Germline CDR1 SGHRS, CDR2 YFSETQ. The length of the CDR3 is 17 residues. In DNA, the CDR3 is TGCGCCAGCAGCTTGGCGGGTAGCGGGGGGGCCCAAGATACGCAGTATTTT. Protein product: CASSLAGSGGAQDTQYF.

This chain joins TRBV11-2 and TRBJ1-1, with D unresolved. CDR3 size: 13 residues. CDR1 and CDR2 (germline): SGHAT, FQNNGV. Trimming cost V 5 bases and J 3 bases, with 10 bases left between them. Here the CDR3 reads CASSLRPHTEAFF. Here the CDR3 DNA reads TGTGCCAGCAGCCTTCGACCCCACACTGAAGCTTTCTTT.

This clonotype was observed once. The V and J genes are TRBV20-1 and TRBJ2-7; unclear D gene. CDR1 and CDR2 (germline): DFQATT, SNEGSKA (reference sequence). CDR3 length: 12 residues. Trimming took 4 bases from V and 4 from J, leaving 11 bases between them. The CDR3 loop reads CSAKKANYEQYF. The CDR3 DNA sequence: TGCAGTGCTAAAAAGGCCAATTACGAGCAGTACTTC.

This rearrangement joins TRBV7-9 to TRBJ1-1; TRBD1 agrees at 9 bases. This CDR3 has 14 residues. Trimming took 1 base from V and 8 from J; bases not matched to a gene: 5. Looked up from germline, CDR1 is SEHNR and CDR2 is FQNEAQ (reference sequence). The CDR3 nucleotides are TGTGCCAGCAGCTTAGAACAGGGGGCCCGAGAAGCTTTCTTT. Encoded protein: CASSLEQGAREAFF.

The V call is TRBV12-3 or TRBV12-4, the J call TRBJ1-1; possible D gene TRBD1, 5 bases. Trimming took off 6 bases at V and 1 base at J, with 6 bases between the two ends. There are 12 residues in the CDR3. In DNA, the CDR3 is TGTGCCAGCAGGGGACCGAACACTGAAGCTTTCTTT. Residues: CASRGPNTEAFF.

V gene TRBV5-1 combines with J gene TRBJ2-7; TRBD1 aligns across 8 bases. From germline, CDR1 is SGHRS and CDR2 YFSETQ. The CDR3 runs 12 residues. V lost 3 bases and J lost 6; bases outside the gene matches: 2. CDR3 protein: CASSSDRVEQYF. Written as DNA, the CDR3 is TGCGCCAGCAGCTCGGACAGGGTCGAGCAGTACTTC.

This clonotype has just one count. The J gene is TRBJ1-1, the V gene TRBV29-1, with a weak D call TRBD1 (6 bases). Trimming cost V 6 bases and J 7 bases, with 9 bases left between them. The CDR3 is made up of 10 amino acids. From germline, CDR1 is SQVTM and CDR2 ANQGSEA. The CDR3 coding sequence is TGCAGCGTGCGGACAGTTGAAGCTTTCTTT. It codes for CSVRTVEAFF. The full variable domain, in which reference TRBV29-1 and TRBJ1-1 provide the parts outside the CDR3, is SAVISQKPSRDICQRGTSLTIQCQVDSQVTMMFWYRQQPGQSLTLIATANQGSEATYESGFVIDKFPISRPNLTFSTLTVSNMSPEDSSIYLCSVRTVEAFFGQGTRLTVV.

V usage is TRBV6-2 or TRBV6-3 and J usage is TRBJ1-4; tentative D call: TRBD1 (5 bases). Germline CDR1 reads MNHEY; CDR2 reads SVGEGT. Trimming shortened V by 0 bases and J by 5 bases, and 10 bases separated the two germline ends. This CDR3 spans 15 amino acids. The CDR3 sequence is CASSYSRDGNEKLFF. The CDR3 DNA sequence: TGTGCCAGCAGTTACTCGAGGGACGGAAATGAAAAACTGTTTTTT.

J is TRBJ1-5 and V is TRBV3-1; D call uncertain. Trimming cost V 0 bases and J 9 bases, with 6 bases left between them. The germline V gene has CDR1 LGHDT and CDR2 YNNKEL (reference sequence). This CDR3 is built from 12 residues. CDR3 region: CASSQDMGPQHF. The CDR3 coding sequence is TGTGCCAGCAGCCAAGATATGGGGCCCCAGCATTTT.

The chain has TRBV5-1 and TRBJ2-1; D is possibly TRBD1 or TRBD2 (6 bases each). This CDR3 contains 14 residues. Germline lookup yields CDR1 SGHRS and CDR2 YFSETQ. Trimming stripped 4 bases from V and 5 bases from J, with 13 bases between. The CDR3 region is CASSEGGLNNEQFF. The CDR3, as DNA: TGCGCCAGCAGCGAGGGGGGCCTGAACAATGAGCAGTTCTTC.